This TCR beta chain was sequenced in a study of shared T cell receptors in the human thymus. Germline V CDR1 and CDR2: MDHEN, SYDVKM. The CDR3 length is 14 residues. Deletions cut 6 bases from V and 5 bases from J, with 14 bases between. TCRdb's copy holds only in-frame clones and misses some; the assay was immunoSEQ multiplex PCR. The sample contains approximately 490,000 clones, 75% to 80% of which appear only once. The same sample was also studied in work on human thymus T cells. As that study records: Thymic material originated from resections removed in the course of corrective heart surgery. V and J genes seemed to be used with bias in thymic and blood repertoires. Thymic repertoires of unrelated individuals were reported in related research to overlap highly.

This chain joins TRBV28 and TRBJ2-1; D is perhaps TRBD1 (5 bases). Sample: thymocytes. This clonotype was obtained from a boy younger than two with a congenital heart defect. CDR3 region: CASSTSQGNNEQFF. CDR3 nucleotide sequence: TGTGCCAGCAGCACCAGTCAGGGAAACAATGAGCAGTTCTTC.